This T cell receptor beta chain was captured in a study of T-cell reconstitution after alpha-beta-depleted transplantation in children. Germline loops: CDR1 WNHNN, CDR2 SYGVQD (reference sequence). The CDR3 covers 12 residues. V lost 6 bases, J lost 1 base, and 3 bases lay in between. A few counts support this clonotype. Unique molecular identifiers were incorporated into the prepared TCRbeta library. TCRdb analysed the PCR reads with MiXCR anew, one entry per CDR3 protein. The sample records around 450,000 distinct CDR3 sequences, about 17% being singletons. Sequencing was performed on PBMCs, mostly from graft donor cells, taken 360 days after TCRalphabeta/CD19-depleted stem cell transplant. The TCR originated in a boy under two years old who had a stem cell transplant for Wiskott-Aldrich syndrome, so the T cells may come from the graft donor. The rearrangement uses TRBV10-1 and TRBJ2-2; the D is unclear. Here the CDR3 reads CASRKNTGELFF. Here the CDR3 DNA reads TGCGCCAGCAGGAAGAACACCGGGGAGCTGTTTTTT.